These 26 T cell receptor beta chains came from one sample sequenced in a study of control samples from healthy donors and cancer patients. Sequenced by immunoSEQ multiplex PCR; TCRdb stores in-frame clones only, minus some. The table has 60,000 to 75,000 clones, 89% seen once. The material sequenced was PBMCs. Receptor source: a man between 60 and 75 years old with colorectal cancer.

The rearrangement links TRBV6-1 to TRBJ2-7; D perhaps matches TRBD1 (6 bases). Trimming removed 2 bases from V and 5 bases from J, with 16 bases in between. CDR3 length equals 15 residues. Germline values: CDR1 MNHNS, CDR2 SASEGT. The DNA for the CDR3 is TGTGCCAGCAGTGAATGGAGACAGGCGAACCACGAGCAGTACTTC. This translates into CASSEWRQANHEQYF.

This rearrangement joins TRBV14 to TRBJ1-2; D unclear. The CDR3 has 12 amino acids. The V gene lost 3 bases and the J gene lost 3 bases, with 5 bases spanning the gap. Germline CDR1 SGHDN, CDR2 FVKESK. CDR3 sequence: CASSHRDYGYTF. CDR3 DNA: TGTGCCAGCAGCCACCGGGACTATGGCTACACCTTC.

This clone was found once. V usage is TRBV3-1 (or the pseudogene TRBV3-2) and J usage is TRBJ1-5, with TRBD1 matching 10 bases. The junction had 6 bases not matched to a gene; V was cut back by 6 bases and J by 7 bases. Germline lookup yields CDR1 LGHDT and CDR2 YNNKEL (reference sequence). This CDR3 has 14 residues. In nucleotides, the CDR3 is TGTGCCAGCAGGGGGACAGGGGTAGGACAGCCCCAGCATTTT. Translating gives CASRGTGVGQPQHF.

This clone was seen only a few times. The rearrangement joins TRBV30 to TRBJ1-5, with D possibly matching TRBD1 (5 bases). Trimming left V 4 bases short and J 2 bases short, with 21 bases between. Germline CDR1 GTSNPN, CDR2 SVGIG (reference sequence). The CDR3 covers 17 residues. The CDR3 DNA sequence: TGTGCCTGGACCGAACCCCGCGGGGCTAGCGGCAATCAGCCCCAGCATTTT. Translated: CAWTEPRGASGNQPQHF. The full variable domain, completed using reference TRBV30 and TRBJ1-5, is SQTIHQWPATLVQPVGSPLSLECTVEGTSNPNLYWYRQAAGRGLQLLFYSVGIGQISSEVPQNLSASRPQDRQFILSSKKLLLSDSGFYLCAWTEPRGASGNQPQHFGDGTRLSIL.

The chain has TRBV3-1 (or the pseudogene TRBV3-2) and TRBJ2-7; TRBD2 matches 11 bases. Germline trimming cut 4 bases from V and 3 bases from J; bases unmatched to any gene: 11. CDR3 length equals 17 residues. Germline V CDR1 and CDR2: LGHDT, YNNKEL (reference sequence). CDR3 bases: TGTGCCAGCAGCCCAGGACTAGCGGGCGTTAGCCGCTACGAGCAGTACTTC. It specifies CASSPGLAGVSRYEQYF.

V gene TRBV5-1 combines with J gene TRBJ2-1; the D is unclear. Germline V gene data show CDR1 as SGHRS and CDR2 as YFSETQ. V was trimmed by 2 bases and J by 4 bases, leaving 13 bases between them. The CDR3 contains 15 residues. The chain's CDR3 is CASSFGQAVYNEQFF. In DNA, the CDR3 is TGCGCCAGCAGCTTTGGTCAGGCTGTTTACAATGAGCAGTTCTTC.

V gene TRBV5-1 combines with J gene TRBJ1-1; D uncertain. Germline CDR1 and CDR2: SGHRS and YFSETQ. The CDR3 length is 13 residues. V was shortened by 7 bases and J by 1 base, with 11 bases between the two germline ends. The CDR3 loop is CASRQGKNTEAFF. For the CDR3, the DNA is TGCGCCAGCCGGCAAGGGAAGAACACTGAAGCTTTCTTT.

The chain combines TRBV12-3 or TRBV12-4 with TRBJ1-1; no clear D gene. This CDR3 has 13 amino acids. V was clipped by 1 base and J by 1 base, with 4 bases between them. CDR3 loop: CASSLGENTEAFF. In nucleotides, the CDR3 is TGTGCCAGCAGTTTAGGAGAGAACACTGAAGCTTTCTTT.

This chain links TRBV19 with TRBJ2-2; TRBD1 matches 9 bases. This CDR3 has 17 amino acids. The germline V gene has CDR1 LNHDA and CDR2 SQIVND (reference sequence). The V and J ends lost 5 bases and 3 bases, in that order; junction bases with no gene match: 10. The CDR3 nucleotides read TGTGCCAGTAGTCGCGCCCCGGGACAGGGATACACCGGGGAGCTGTTTTTT. It specifies CASSRAPGQGYTGELFF.

The chain joins TRBV6-4 to TRBJ2-2; 8 bases map to TRBD2. J was trimmed by 7 bases and V by 6 bases; bases with no gene match: 13. Germline V CDR1 and CDR2: MRHNA, SNTAGT. The CDR3 loop spans 16 amino acids. Written as DNA, the CDR3 is TGTGCCAGCAGCCCCCGTGCCGGGGGGGCAAACGGGGAGCTGTTTTTT. As protein: CASSPRAGGANGELFF.

The J gene is TRBJ1-1, the V gene TRBV30, with 7 bases aligning to TRBD1. With V trimmed by 1 base and J by 8 bases, 7 bases remained unmatched. Germline V gives CDR1 GTSNPN, CDR2 SVGIG (reference sequence). The CDR3 totals 13 residues. CDR3 DNA sequence: TGTGCCTGGAGTGCAGGGGGACGACTGGAAGCTTTCTTT. The encoded protein is CAWSAGGRLEAFF.

The gene calls are TRBV27 and TRBJ1-6; D gene unclear. The CDR3 runs to 14 residues. V dropped 6 bases and J dropped 7 bases, with 13 bases sitting between them. Germline-derived CDR1 and CDR2 are MNHEY and SMNVEV (reference sequence). CDR3 residues: CASRPGRGNSPLHF. DNA for the CDR3: TGTGCCAGCAGACCGGGAAGAGGAAATTCACCCCTCCACTTT.

The V call is TRBV28, the J call TRBJ2-7; 7 positions agree with TRBD2. V lost 4 bases to trimming and J lost 2 bases; unmatched junction nucleotides: 11. Germline V gene data show CDR1 as MDHEN and CDR2 as SYDVKM. The CDR3 has 16 amino acids. The CDR3 DNA reads as TGTGCCAGCAGTTCGAGCTCGGGACTACCTACCTACGAGCAGTACTTC. Residues: CASSSSSGLPTYEQYF.

This clone was counted once. The V and J genes are TRBV3-1 (or the pseudogene TRBV3-2) and TRBJ1-1; possible D gene TRBD1, 5 bases. Germline CDR1 and CDR2: LGHDT and YNNKEL (reference sequence). The CDR3 runs to 14 residues. V lost 0 bases and J lost 1, with 6 bases in between. The CDR3, as DNA: TGTGCCAGCAGCCAAGAAGACAGGAACACTGAAGCTTTCTTT. This encodes CASSQEDRNTEAFF.

The chain combines TRBV3-1 (or the pseudogene TRBV3-2) with TRBJ2-1, with D maybe TRBD2 (5 bases). Per the germline V gene, CDR1 is LGHDT and CDR2 is YNNKEL (reference sequence). Trimming pared 1 base from V and 10 bases from J, leaving 11 bases between. This CDR3 is 13 amino acids long. CDR3 nucleotide sequence: TGTGCCAGCAGCCAAGTTAGCCGGGGAGAGCAGTTCTTC. Protein: CASSQVSRGEQFF.

V and J are TRBV3-1 (or the pseudogene TRBV3-2) and TRBJ1-1; D remains unclear. Per the germline V gene, CDR1 is LGHDT and CDR2 is YNNKEL (reference sequence). This CDR3 contains 14 residues. The V gene lost 8 bases and the J gene lost 6 bases, with 19 bases spanning the gap. This chain's CDR3 is CASGFPGMVPEAFF. The CDR3, as DNA: TGTGCCAGCGGATTTCCGGGAATGGTCCCTGAAGCTTTCTTT.

The chain employs TRBV27 and TRBJ2-2; D gene unclear. The V and J ends lost 6 bases and 7 bases respectively, with 15 bases between them. There are 14 residues in the CDR3. CDR1 and CDR2 (germline): MNHEY, SMNVEV (reference sequence). The CDR3 spells CASSQQLSGGELFF. CDR3 nucleotide sequence: TGTGCCAGCAGCCAACAACTCTCCGGCGGGGAGCTGTTTTTT.

This CDR3 is CASSLGGGLSSYEQYF. DNA for the CDR3: TGTGCCAGCAGCTTGGGAGGGGGGCTGAGCTCCTACGAGCAGTACTTC. The chain combines TRBV5-5 with TRBJ2-7; perhaps D is TRBD1 or TRBD2 (6 bases each). Between the trimmed V and J ends, which lost 0 bases and 0 bases, there was a span of 13 bases. The length of the CDR3 is 16 residues. Per germline, CDR1 SGHKS and CDR2 YYEKEE (reference sequence).

The chain employs TRBV7-9 and TRBJ1-2; 8 positions agree with TRBD1. Trimming cost V 5 bases and J 4 bases; bases outside gene matches: 9. The CDR3 extends over 15 amino acids. CDR1 and CDR2 from the germline V gene are SEHNR and FQNEAQ (reference sequence). The CDR3 sequence: CASSRTGLIGYGYTF. CDR3 nucleotide sequence: TGTGCCAGCAGCAGGACAGGGCTGATTGGCTATGGCTACACCTTC.

The rearrangement links TRBV6-1 to TRBJ2-5; D is undetermined. The CDR3 runs 14 residues. V was shortened by 3 bases and J by 5 bases, with 13 bases between the two germline ends. Germline V gene sequence: CDR1 MNHNS, CDR2 SASEGT. The CDR3 sequence is CASSERWGGETQYF. As DNA, the CDR3 is TGTGCCAGCAGTGAGCGGTGGGGTGGGGAGACCCAGTACTTC.

The genes are TRBV2 and TRBJ1-3; a weak D match, TRBD1 (6 bases). Germline-derived CDR1 and CDR2 are SNHLY and FYNNEI. The germline V and J ends were trimmed by 8 bases and 0 bases, with 17 bases remaining between them. The CDR3 is 16 amino acids. The CDR3 loop reads CASARGQGSSGNTIYF. The CDR3 region has the DNA TGTGCCAGCGCCCGGGGGCAGGGGAGCTCTGGAAACACCATATATTTT. Supplemented by reference TRBV2 and TRBJ1-3, the full variable domain reads EPEVTQTPSHQVTQMGQEVILRCVPISNHLYFYWYRQILGQKVEFLVSFYNNEISEKSEIFDDQFSVERPDGSNFTLKIRSTKLEDSAMYFCASARGQGSSGNTIYFGEGSWLTVV.

The chain uses TRBV5-5 and TRBJ1-2; 9 bases agree with TRBD1. The J segment lost 4 bases and the V segment lost 3 bases, leaving 10 bases of the junction unmatched. From germline, CDR1 is SGHKS and CDR2 YYEKEE (reference sequence). The CDR3 is 16 amino acids. The CDR3 is CASSSGQGIFGYGYTF. Written as DNA, the CDR3 is TGTGCCAGCAGCTCCGGACAGGGGATTTTCGGCTATGGCTACACCTTC.

The CDR3 protein is CASSNPGQWNTEAFF. CDR3 DNA: TGTGCCAGCAGCAACCCCGGGCAATGGAACACTGAAGCTTTCTTT. The genes are TRBV21-1 and TRBJ1-1. TRBV21-1 is labeled a pseudogene. CDR3 size: 15 residues.

J is TRBJ2-1 and V is TRBV24-1; D is undetermined. The germline V gene encodes CDR1 KGHDR and CDR2 SFDVKD. Trimming shortened V by 1 base and J by 3 bases, and 12 bases separated the two germline ends. This CDR3 spans 16 amino acids. The CDR3 DNA sequence: TGTGCCACCAGTGATTTTGTGGGGTCCCACTACAATGAGCAGTTCTTC. It yields the protein CATSDFVGSHYNEQFF.

CDR3 loop: CASSYGTGVEKLFF. The CDR3 DNA follows: TGTGCCAGCAGCTACGGGACAGGGGTTGAAAAACTGTTTTTT. The chain joins TRBV7-9 to TRBJ1-4; TRBD1 matches 10 bases. Germline-derived CDR1 and CDR2 are SEHNR and FQNEAQ (reference sequence). The J segment lost 7 bases and the V segment lost 4 bases, leaving 3 bases of the junction unmatched. This CDR3 contains 14 residues. The complete variable domain, with remaining parts taken from reference TRBV7-9 and TRBJ1-4, reads DTGVSQNPRHKITKRGQNVTFRCDPISEHNRLYWYRQTLGQGPEFLTYFQNEAQLEKSRLLSDRFSAERPKGSFSTLEIQRTEQGDSAMYLCASSYGTGVEKLFFGSGTQLSVL.

The rearrangement links TRBV7-2 to TRBJ2-1, with 7 bases matching TRBD2. This CDR3 spans 15 amino acids. With 5 bases clipped from V and 5 bases from J, the junction kept 9 bases outside the gene matches. Germline V gene lookup returns CDR1 SGHTA and CDR2 FQGNSA. The CDR3 protein is CASSPPSAGNNEQFF. CDR3 DNA sequence: TGTGCCAGCAGCCCCCCGTCAGCGGGGAACAATGAGCAGTTCTTC.